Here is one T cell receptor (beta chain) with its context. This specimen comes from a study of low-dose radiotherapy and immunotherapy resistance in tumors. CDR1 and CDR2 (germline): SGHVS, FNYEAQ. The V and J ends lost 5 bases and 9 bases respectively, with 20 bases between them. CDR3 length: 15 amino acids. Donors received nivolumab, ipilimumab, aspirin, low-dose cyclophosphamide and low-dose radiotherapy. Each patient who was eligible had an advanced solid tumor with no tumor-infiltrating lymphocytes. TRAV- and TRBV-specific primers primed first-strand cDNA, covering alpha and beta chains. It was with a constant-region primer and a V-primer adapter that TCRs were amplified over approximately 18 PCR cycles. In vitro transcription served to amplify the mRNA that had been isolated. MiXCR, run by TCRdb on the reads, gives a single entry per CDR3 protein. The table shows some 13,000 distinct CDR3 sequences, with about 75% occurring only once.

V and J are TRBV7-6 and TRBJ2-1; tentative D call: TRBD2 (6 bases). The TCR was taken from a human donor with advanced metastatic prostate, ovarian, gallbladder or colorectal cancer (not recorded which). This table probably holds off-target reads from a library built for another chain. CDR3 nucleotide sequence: TGTGCCAGCAGCCGCGGGGCGGCAGGGATGGGTGAGCAGTTCTTC. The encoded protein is CASSRGAAGMGEQFF. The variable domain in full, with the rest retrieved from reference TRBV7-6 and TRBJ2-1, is GAGVSQSPRYKVTKRGQDVALRCDPISGHVSLYWYRQALGQGPEFLTYFNYEAQQDKSGLPNDRFSAERPEGSISTLTIQRTEQRDSAMYRCASSRGAAGMGEQFFGPGTRLTVL.